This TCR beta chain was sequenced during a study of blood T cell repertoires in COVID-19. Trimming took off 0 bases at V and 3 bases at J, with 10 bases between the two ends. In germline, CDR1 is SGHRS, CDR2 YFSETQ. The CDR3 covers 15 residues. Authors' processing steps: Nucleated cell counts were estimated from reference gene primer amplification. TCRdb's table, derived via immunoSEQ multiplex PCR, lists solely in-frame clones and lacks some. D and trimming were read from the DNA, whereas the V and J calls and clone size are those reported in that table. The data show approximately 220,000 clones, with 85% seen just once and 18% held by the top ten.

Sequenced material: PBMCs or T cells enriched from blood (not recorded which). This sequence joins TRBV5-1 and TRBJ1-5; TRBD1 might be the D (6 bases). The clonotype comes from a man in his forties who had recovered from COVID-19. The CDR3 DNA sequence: TGCGCCAGCAGCTTGGACGGACAGATCAATCAGCCCCAGCATTTT. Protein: CASSLDGQINQPQHF. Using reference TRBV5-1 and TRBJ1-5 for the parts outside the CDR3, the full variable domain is KAGVTQTPRYLIKTRGQQVTLSCSPISGHRSVSWYQQTPGQGLQFLFEYFSETQRNKGNFPGRFSGRQFSNSRSEMNVSTLELGDSALYLCASSLDGQINQPQHFGDGTRLSIL.